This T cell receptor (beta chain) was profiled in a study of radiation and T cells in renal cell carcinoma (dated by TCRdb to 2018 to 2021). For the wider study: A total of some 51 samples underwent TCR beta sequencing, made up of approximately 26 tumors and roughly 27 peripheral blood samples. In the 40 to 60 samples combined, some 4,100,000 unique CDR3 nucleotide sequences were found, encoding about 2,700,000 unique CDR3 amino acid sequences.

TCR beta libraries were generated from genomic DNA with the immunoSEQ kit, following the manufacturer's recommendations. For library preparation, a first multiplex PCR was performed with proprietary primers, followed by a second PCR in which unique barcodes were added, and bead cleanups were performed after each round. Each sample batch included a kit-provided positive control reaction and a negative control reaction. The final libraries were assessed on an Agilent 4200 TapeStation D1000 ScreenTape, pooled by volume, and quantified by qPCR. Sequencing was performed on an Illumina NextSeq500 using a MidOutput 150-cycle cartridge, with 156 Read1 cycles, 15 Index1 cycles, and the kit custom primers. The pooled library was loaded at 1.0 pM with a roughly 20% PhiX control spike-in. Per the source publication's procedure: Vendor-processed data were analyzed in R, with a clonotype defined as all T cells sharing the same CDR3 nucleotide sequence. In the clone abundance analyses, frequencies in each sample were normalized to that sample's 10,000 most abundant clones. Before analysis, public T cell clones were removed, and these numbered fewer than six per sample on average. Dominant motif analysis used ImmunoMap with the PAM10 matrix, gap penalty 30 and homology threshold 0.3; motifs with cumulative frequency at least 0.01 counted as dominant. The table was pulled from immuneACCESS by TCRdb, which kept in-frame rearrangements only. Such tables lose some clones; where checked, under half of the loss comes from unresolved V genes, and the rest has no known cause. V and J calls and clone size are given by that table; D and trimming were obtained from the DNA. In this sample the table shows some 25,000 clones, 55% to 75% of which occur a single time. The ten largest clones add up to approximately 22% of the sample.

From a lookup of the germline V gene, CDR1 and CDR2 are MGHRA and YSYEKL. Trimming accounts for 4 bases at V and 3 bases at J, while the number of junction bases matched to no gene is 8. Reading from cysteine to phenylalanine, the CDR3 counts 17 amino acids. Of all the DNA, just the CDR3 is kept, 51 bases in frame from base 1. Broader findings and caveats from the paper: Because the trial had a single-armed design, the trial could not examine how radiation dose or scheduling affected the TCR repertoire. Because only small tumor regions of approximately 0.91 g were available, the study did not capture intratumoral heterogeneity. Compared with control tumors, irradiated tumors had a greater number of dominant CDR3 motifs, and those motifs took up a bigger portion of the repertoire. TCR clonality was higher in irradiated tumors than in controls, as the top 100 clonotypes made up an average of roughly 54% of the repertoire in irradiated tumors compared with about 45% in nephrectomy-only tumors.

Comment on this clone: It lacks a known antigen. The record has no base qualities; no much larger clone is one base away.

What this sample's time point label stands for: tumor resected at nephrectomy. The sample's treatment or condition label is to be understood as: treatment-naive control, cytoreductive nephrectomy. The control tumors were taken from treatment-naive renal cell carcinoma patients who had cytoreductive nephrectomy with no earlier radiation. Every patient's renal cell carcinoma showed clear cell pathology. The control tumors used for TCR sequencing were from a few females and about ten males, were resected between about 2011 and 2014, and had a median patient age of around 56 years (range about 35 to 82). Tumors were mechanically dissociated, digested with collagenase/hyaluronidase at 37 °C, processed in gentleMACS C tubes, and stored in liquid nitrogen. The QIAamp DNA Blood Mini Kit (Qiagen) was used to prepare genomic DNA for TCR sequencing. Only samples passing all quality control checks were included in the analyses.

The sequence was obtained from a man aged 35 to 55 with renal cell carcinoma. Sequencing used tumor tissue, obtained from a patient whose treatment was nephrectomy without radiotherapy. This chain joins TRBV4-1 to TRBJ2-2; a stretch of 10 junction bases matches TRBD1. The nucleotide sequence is TGCGCCAGCAGCCCAAGAGCCGGGACAGGGGACACCGGGGAGCTGTTTTTT. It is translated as CASSPRAGTGDTGELFF.